Following are 18 T cell receptor beta chains from one sample sequenced in a study of T-cell memory formation after mild COVID-19. TCRdb re-called the 5' RACE reads through MiXCR, storing one row per CDR3 protein. Of roughly 600,000 distinct CDR3 sequences in the sample, roughly 17% were seen once. Input material: PBMCs or a T cell subset sorted from them (not recorded which). The receptors were sampled from an adult woman who had mild COVID-19 (a few samples of this study predate the infection). Cell type and time point are not known.

The chain carries TRBV6-2 or TRBV6-3 and TRBJ2-7; the match to TRBD2 covers 7 bases. This CDR3 is built from 15 residues. The J segment lost 5 bases and the V segment lost 4 bases, leaving 11 bases of the junction unmatched. Germline V gene sequence: CDR1 MNHEY, CDR2 SVGEGT. CDR3 bases: TGTGCCAGCAGTTTCCACTCCCGCGGGAGTAACGAGCAGTACTTC. Its protein product is CASSFHSRGSNEQYF.

This clonotype has more than one count but fewer than ten. This rearrangement joins TRBV13 to TRBJ2-1; maybe TRBD1 (6 bases). The V and J ends lost 2 bases and 5 bases respectively, with 16 bases between them. Germline-derived CDR1 and CDR2 are PRHDT and FYEKMQ (reference sequence). The CDR3 has 16 amino acids. The CDR3 nucleotides are TGTGCCAGCAGCTTACCGGAAGGGGGATGGGACAATGAGCAGTTCTTC. It translates to CASSLPEGGWDNEQFF.

The chain has TRBV9 and TRBJ2-1; 11 bases map to TRBD2. V gave up 3 bases and J gave up 9 bases; unmatched junction bases: 11. Germline V lookup: CDR1 SGDLS, CDR2 YYNGEE. The CDR3 is made up of 16 amino acids. The CDR3 region has the DNA TGTGCCAGCAGCGGAGGACTAGCGGGCGCCCTACTTGAGCAGTTCTTC. Amino acid sequence: CASSGGLAGALLEQFF.

V and J are TRBV6-2 or TRBV6-3 and TRBJ1-6; no firm D call. Germline CDR1 is MNHEY and CDR2 is SVGEGT. The CDR3 runs 12 residues. The V end lost 10 bases, the J end lost 9 bases, and 13 bases lay between the germline ends. The CDR3 here is CATQAMGSPLHF. CDR3 in DNA: TGTGCCACCCAAGCCATGGGTTCACCCCTCCACTTT.

The V and J genes are TRBV12-3 or TRBV12-4 and TRBJ2-3, with 8 bases identical to TRBD2. J was trimmed by 2 bases and V by 3 bases; bases with no gene match: 10. The CDR3 totals 17 residues. CDR3 sequence reads: CASSFLGAGGFTDTQYF. In DNA form, the CDR3 reads TGTGCCAGCAGTTTTTTGGGGGCGGGGGGATTCACAGATACGCAGTATTTT.

The chain recombines TRBV7-3 with TRBJ2-1; D could derive from TRBD1 or TRBD2 (5 bases each). CDR3 size: 18 residues. Per the germline V gene, CDR1 is SGHTA and CDR2 is FQGTGA. The V end lost 1 base, the J end lost 4 bases, and 20 bases lay between the germline ends. CDR3 protein: CASSLNGRGYRLYNEQFF. In DNA form, the CDR3 reads TGTGCCAGCAGCTTAAACGGTCGGGGCTACAGGCTTTACAATGAGCAGTTCTTC.

This clonotype turned up a few times. This chain's CDR3 is CASGPGTPFYEQYF. CDR3 coding DNA: TGTGCTAGTGGACCCGGCACTCCATTCTACGAGCAGTACTTC. The chain combines TRBV12-5 with TRBJ2-7; D uncertain. V lost 6 bases and J 3 bases, leaving 15 bases between the germline ends. Germline CDR1 is LGHNT and CDR2 is FRNRAP. This CDR3 comprises 14 residues.

The V and J genes are TRBV12-3 or TRBV12-4 and TRBJ2-7, with D perhaps TRBD1 or TRBD2 (6 bases each). V was shortened by 3 bases and J by 6 bases, with 21 bases between the two germline ends. The CDR3 consists of 16 residues. CDR3 in amino acids: CASSFLVWGRGAEQYF. In DNA, the CDR3 is TGTGCCAGCAGTTTTCTAGTTTGGGGGCGGGGTGCCGAGCAGTACTTC.

The chain employs TRBV6-5 and TRBJ2-5, with 8 bases matching TRBD2. V was clipped by 6 bases and J by 5 bases; unmatched bases: 5. The CDR3 totals 13 residues. CDR1 and CDR2 (germline): MNHEY, SVGAGI. This CDR3 reads CASRPGGLETQYF. CDR3 nucleotides: TGTGCCAGCAGACCGGGGGGGCTGGAGACCCAGTACTTC.

The chain is built from TRBV4-3 and TRBJ1-5, with D perhaps matching TRBD1 (5 bases). This CDR3 contains 17 residues. With 0 bases removed from V and 2 bases from J, the gap between germline ends came to 14 bases. The germline V gene has CDR1 LGHNA and CDR2 YSLEER. Written as DNA, the CDR3 is TGCGCCAGCAGCCAAGACCCGGCAGGGCTGGGCAATCAGCCCCAGCATTTT. Translation gives CASSQDPAGLGNQPQHF.

This chain connects TRBV6-1 to TRBJ1-4, with D unresolved. Per germline, CDR1 MNHNS and CDR2 SASEGT. There are 15 residues in the CDR3. The germline V and J ends were trimmed by 2 bases and 7 bases, with 14 bases remaining between them. CDR3 region: CASSEPGRRSEKLFF. The CDR3 nucleotides are TGTGCCAGCAGTGAACCTGGCAGGCGCTCTGAAAAACTGTTTTTT.

In this sample, this clonotype turned up a few times. The rearrangement links TRBV7-2 to TRBJ1-3; tentatively, D is TRBD1 (6 bases). Germline V gene sequence: CDR1 SGHTA, CDR2 FQGNSA. The CDR3 spans 15 residues. Trimming removed 5 bases at V and 3 bases at J, with 14 bases between. The CDR3 DNA reads as TGTGCCAGCAGCCCCCCAGGGGCGGGTGGAAACACCATATATTTT. This gives the protein CASSPPGAGGNTIYF.

This chain joins TRBV2 and TRBJ1-1, with D maybe TRBD1 (6 bases). This CDR3 spans 15 amino acids. Looked up from germline, CDR1 is SNHLY and CDR2 is FYNNEI. V was trimmed by 7 bases and J by 0 bases, leaving 15 bases between them. The CDR3 loop is CASTGQPFLNTEAFF. The CDR3 bases are TGTGCCAGCACCGGACAGCCCTTTCTGAACACTGAAGCTTTCTTT.

The rearrangement links TRBV6-5 to TRBJ2-5, with 7 bases matching TRBD2. The CDR3 has 15 residues. V lost 6 bases to trimming and J lost 5 bases; unmatched junction nucleotides: 12. Germline lookup yields CDR1 MNHEY and CDR2 SVGAGI. CDR3 protein: CASSFGGGVEETQYF. DNA of the CDR3: TGTGCCAGCAGCTTTGGGGGGGGAGTAGAGGAGACCCAGTACTTC.

The V and J genes are TRBV29-1 and TRBJ1-2; D may be TRBD1 (6 bases). Trimming pared 7 bases from V and 6 bases from J, leaving 9 bases between. This CDR3 contains 10 residues. Germline values: CDR1 SQVTM, CDR2 ANQGSEA. CDR3 nucleotides: TGCAGCGCCTACAGGGATGGCTACACCTTC. Amino acid sequence: CSAYRDGYTF.

This clonotype was detected a few times. The chain is built from TRBV12-3 or TRBV12-4 and TRBJ2-1; 7 bases line up with TRBD2. The CDR3 runs 15 residues. V was clipped by 7 bases and J by 8 bases; unmatched bases: 14. The CDR3 nucleotides read TGTGCCAGCACCCTAGGACTAGACCTTCGGGATGAGCAGTTCTTC. Its translation is CASTLGLDLRDEQFF.

This clonotype was seen more than once but under ten times. The chain recombines TRBV6-5 with TRBJ2-7, with D unresolved. The CDR3 spans 12 residues. The V and J ends lost 5 bases and 2 bases respectively, with 7 bases between them. Germline assignment: CDR1 MNHEY and CDR2 SVGAGI. The DNA of the CDR3 is TGTGCCAGCAGTCGATCCGCCTACGAGCAGTACTTC. Residues: CASSRSAYEQYF.

This rearrangement joins TRBV10-3 to TRBJ2-3; D not resolved. The CDR3 contains 16 residues. Per the germline V gene, CDR1 is ENHRY and CDR2 is SYGVKD. Trimming took 4 bases from V and 1 from J, leaving 15 bases between them. Here the CDR3 DNA reads TGTGCCATCAGTGGGAACAGTGCCCGCCGCACAGATACGCAGTATTTT. Translation: CAISGNSARRTDTQYF.